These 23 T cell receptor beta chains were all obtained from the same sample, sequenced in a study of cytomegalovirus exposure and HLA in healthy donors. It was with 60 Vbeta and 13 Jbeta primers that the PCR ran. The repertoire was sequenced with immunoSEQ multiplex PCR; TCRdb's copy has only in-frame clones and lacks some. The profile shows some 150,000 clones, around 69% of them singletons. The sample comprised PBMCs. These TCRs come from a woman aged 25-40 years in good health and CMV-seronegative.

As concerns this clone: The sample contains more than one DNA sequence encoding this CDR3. Written as DNA, the CDR3 is TGTGCCAGCAGTCTCAGGGGAGGGAACTATGGCTACACCTTC. Translating gives CASSLRGGNYGYTF. V usage is TRBV28 and J usage is TRBJ1-2; perhaps TRBD1 as D (6 bases). The germline V gene encodes CDR1 MDHEN and CDR2 SYDVKM. Trimming cost V 5 bases and J 2 bases, with 12 bases left between them. This CDR3 is 14 amino acids long.

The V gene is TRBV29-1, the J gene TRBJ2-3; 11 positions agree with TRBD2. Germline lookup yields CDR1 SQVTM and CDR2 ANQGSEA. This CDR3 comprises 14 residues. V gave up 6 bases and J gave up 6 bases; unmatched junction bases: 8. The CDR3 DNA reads TGCAGCGTGCGACTAGCGGGACGCGCGGATACGCAGTATTTT. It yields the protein CSVRLAGRADTQYF.

CDR3 protein: CASSLEQVRGYTF. CDR3 nucleotides: TGTGCCAGCAGCTTGGAGCAGGTTCGCGGCTACACCTTC. The chain has TRBV5-6 and TRBJ1-2; D unclear. In germline, CDR1 is SGHDT, CDR2 YYEEEE. The CDR3 sequence is 13 residues long. The V end was cut by 0 bases, the J end by 8 bases, with 11 bases between.

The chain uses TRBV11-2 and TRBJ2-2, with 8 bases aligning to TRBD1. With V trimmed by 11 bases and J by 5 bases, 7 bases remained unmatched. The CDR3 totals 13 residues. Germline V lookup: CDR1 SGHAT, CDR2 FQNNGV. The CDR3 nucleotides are TGTGCCTCCAGGGGGCCCTGGACCGGGGAGCTGTTTTTT. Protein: CASRGPWTGELFF.

The CDR3 here is CASSKLAGAYNEQFF. In DNA, the CDR3 is TGTGCCAGCAGTAAACTAGCGGGGGCTTACAATGAGCAGTTCTTC. The chain links TRBV6-5 to TRBJ2-1; 11 nucleotides match TRBD2. This CDR3 is built from 15 residues. The J segment lost 4 bases and the V segment lost 5 bases, leaving 4 bases of the junction unmatched. The germline gives CDR1 MNHEY, CDR2 SVGAGI.

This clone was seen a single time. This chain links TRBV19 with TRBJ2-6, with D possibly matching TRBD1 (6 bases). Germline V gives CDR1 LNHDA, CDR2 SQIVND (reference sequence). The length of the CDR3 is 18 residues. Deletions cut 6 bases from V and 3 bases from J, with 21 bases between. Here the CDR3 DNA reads TGTGCCAGTAGGCGAACGGGCAGGGGATTCTTTGGGGCCAACGTCCTGACTTTC. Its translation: CASRRTGRGFFGANVLTF.

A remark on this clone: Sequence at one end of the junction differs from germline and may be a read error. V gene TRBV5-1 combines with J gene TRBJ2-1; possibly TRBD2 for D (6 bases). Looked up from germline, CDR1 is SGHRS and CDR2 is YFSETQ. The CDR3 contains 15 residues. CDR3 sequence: CASSLAGGAYNKQFF. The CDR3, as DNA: TGCGCCAGCAGCTTGGCTGGCGGGGCTTACAATAAGCAGTTCTTC.

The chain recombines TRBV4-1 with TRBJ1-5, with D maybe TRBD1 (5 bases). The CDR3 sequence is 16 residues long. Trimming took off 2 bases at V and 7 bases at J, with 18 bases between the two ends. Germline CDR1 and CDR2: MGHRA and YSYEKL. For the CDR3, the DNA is TGCGCCAGCAGCCAATCCACCGCCCGGGGGTGGCAGCCCCAGCATTTT. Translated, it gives CASSQSTARGWQPQHF.

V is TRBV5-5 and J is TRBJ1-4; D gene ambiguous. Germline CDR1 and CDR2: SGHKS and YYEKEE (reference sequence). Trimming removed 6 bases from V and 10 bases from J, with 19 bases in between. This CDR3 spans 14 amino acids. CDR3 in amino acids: CASTPQDPGGKLFF. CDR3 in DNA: TGTGCCAGCACCCCCCAGGATCCGGGAGGAAAACTGTTTTTT. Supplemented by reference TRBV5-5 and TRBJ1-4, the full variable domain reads DAGVTQSPTHLIKTRGQQVTLRCSPISGHKSVSWYQQVLGQGPQFIFQYYEKEERGRGNFPDRFSARQFPNYSSELNVNALLLGDSALYLCASTPQDPGGKLFFGSGTQLSVL.

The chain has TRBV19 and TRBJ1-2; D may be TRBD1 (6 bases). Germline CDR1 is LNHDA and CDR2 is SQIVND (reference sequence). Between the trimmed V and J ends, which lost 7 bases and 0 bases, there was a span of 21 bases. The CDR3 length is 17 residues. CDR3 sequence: CASTNFFGQSTNYGYTF. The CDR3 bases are TGTGCCAGTACCAATTTCTTCGGACAGAGCACTAACTATGGCTACACCTTC.

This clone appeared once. The CDR3 DNA reads as TGTGCCAGCAGCCTAGGACAGGGGGGCATTCAGTACTTC. Translating gives CASSLGQGGIQYF. The gene calls are TRBV11-3 and TRBJ2-4; 10 bases line up with TRBD1. The CDR3 runs to 13 residues. Trimming took 5 bases from V and 9 from J; bases not matched to a gene: 4. CDR1 SGHNT and CDR2 YENEEA come from the germline V gene.

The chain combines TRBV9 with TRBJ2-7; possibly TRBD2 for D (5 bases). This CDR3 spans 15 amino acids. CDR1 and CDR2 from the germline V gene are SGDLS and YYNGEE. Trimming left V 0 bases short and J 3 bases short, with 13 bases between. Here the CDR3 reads CASSVGGRRSYEQYF. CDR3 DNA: TGTGCCAGCAGCGTAGGAGGTAGGAGGAGCTACGAGCAGTACTTC.

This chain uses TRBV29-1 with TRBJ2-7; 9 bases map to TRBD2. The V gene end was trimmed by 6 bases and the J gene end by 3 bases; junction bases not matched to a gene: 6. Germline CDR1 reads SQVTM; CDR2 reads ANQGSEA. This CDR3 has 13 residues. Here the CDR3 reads CSVATSGNYEQYF. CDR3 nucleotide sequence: TGCAGCGTCGCGACTAGCGGAAACTACGAGCAGTACTTC.

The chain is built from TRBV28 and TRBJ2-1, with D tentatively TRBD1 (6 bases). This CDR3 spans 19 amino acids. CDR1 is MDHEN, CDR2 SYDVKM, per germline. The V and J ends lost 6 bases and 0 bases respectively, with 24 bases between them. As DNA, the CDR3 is TGTGCCAGCAGCCCCATCCATACAGGGAGAAAAAGCTCCTACAATGAGCAGTTCTTC. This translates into CASSPIHTGRKSSYNEQFF.

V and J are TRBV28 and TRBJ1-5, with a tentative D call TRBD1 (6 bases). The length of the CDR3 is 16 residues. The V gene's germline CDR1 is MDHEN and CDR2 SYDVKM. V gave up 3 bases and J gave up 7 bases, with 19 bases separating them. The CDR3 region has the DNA TGTGCCAGCAGTTTCGTTAGGTCAGGGGAAGGCCAGCCCCAGCATTTT. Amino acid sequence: CASSFVRSGEGQPQHF.

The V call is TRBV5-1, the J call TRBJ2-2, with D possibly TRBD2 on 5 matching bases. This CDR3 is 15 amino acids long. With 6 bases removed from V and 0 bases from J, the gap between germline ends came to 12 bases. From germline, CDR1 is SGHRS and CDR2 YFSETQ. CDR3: CASIGEPPNTGELFF. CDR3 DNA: TGCGCCAGCATCGGGGAGCCGCCGAACACCGGGGAGCTGTTTTTT.

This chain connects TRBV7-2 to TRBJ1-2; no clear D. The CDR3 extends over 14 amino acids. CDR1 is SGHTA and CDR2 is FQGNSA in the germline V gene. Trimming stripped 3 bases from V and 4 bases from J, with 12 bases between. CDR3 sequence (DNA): TGTGCCAGCAGCTTCGGCGGGCCACGCTATGGCTACACCTTC. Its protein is CASSFGGPRYGYTF.

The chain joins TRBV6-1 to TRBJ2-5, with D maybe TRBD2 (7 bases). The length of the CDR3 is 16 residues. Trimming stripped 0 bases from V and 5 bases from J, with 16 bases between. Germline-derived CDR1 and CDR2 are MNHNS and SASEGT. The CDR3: CASSEATNGGQETQYF. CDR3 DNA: TGTGCCAGCAGTGAAGCCACAAACGGGGGGCAGGAGACCCAGTACTTC.

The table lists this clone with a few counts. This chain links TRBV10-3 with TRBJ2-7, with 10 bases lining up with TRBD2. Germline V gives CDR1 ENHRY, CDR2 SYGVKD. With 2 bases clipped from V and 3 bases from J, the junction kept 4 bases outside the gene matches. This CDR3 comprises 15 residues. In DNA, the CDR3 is TGTGCCATCAGTGAGCTACCTAGCGGGAGCTACGAGCAGTACTTC. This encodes CAISELPSGSYEQYF.

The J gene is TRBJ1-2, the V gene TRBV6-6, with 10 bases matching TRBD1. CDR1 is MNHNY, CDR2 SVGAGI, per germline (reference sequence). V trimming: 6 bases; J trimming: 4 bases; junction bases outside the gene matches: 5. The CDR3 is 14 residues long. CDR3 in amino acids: CASRGTGDLYGYTF. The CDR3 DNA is TGTGCCAGCAGGGGGACAGGGGATCTCTATGGCTACACCTTC.

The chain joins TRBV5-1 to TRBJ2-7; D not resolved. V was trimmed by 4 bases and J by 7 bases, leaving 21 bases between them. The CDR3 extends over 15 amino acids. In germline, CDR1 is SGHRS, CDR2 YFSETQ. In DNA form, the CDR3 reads TGCGCCAGCAGCACGGAATCTGGCGGAAAAAATGAGCAGTACTTC. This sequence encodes CASSTESGGKNEQYF. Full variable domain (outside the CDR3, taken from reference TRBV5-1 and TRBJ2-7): KAGVTQTPRYLIKTRGQQVTLSCSPISGHRSVSWYQQTPGQGLQFLFEYFSETQRNKGNFPGRFSGRQFSNSRSEMNVSTLELGDSALYLCASSTESGGKNEQYFGPGTRLTVT.

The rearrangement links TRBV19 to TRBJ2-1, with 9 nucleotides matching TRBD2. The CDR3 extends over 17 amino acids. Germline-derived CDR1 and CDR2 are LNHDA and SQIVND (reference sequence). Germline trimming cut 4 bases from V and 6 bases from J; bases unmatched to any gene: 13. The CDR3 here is CASSKTRGRAGVNEQFF. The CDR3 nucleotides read TGTGCCAGTAGTAAGACGCGCGGGAGGGCCGGGGTCAATGAGCAGTTCTTC.

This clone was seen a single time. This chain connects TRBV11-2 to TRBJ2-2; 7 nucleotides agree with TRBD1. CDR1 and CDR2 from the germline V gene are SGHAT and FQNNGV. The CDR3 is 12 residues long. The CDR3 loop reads CLTGRIAGELFF. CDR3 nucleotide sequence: TGTTTGACAGGGAGAATAGCCGGGGAGCTGTTTTTT.